The 10 T cell receptor beta chains listed next were all sequenced from one sample in a study of blood T cell repertoires in COVID-19. Method: immunoSEQ multiplex PCR; TCRdb's copy keeps in-frame clones and lacks some. The repertoire holds some 330,000 clones, with around nine tenths as singletons. Sequenced: PBMCs or T cells enriched from blood (not recorded which). These receptors came from a man younger than 40 who had recovered from COVID-19.

This chain joins TRBV5-1 and TRBJ2-3, with D possibly matching TRBD1 (6 bases). V lost 0 bases and J 8 bases, leaving 19 bases between the germline ends. The CDR3 has 16 amino acids. Germline-derived CDR1 and CDR2 are SGHRS and YFSETQ. CDR3 region: CASSLAVDSGAGTQYF. The CDR3 DNA reads TGCGCCAGCAGCTTGGCCGTGGACAGTGGGGCGGGTACGCAGTATTTT.

The CDR3 DNA sequence: TGTGCCAGCAGTGAAGGAAGCTTAAGCAATCAGCCCCAGCATTTT. Residues: CASSEGSLSNQPQHF. This sequence joins TRBV2 and TRBJ1-5, with D unclear. CDR3 length: 15 residues. Trimming removed 1 base from V and 1 base from J, with 8 bases in between. CDR1 is SNHLY, CDR2 FYNNEI, per germline.

The V and J genes are TRBV18 and TRBJ1-6, with 8 bases matching TRBD1. The germline V gene has CDR1 KGHSH and CDR2 LQKENI. CDR3 length: 15 amino acids. The junction had 4 bases not matched to a gene; V was cut back by 5 bases and J by 4 bases. This CDR3 reads CASSKQGVYNSPLHF. The CDR3 nucleotides read TGTGCCAGCTCAAAACAGGGGGTATATAATTCACCCCTCCACTTT. Filled out from reference TRBV18 and TRBJ1-6, the complete variable domain reads NAGVMQNPRHLVRRRGQEARLRCSPMKGHSHVYWYRQLPEEGLKFMVYLQKENIIDESGMPKERFSAEFPKEGPSILRIQQVVRGDSAAYFCASSKQGVYNSPLHFGNGTRLTVT.

The chain recombines TRBV7-9 with TRBJ1-2; tentatively, D is TRBD1 (5 bases). V dropped 5 bases and J dropped 7 bases, with 17 bases sitting between them. CDR3 size: 14 residues. The germline V gene encodes CDR1 SEHNR and CDR2 FQNEAQ (reference sequence). In DNA form, the CDR3 reads TGTGCCAGCAGCCCCGGGGGGTGGACTGGTGGCTACACCTTC. Its translation: CASSPGGWTGGYTF.

V usage is TRBV16 and J usage is TRBJ2-1, with D unresolved. V lost 0 bases to trimming and J lost 7 bases, with 19 bases between them. This CDR3 comprises 17 residues. Germline CDR1 is KGHSY and CDR2 is FQNENV. The CDR3 loop is CASSQSGTGPADNEQFF. The CDR3 DNA reads as TGTGCCAGCAGCCAATCAGGCACGGGTCCGGCCGATAATGAGCAGTTCTTC.

This clone was detected once. The chain links TRBV11-3 to TRBJ2-3, with 8 bases lining up with TRBD1. The CDR3 covers 14 residues. The germline V gene has CDR1 SGHNT and CDR2 YENEEA. V shed 3 bases, J shed 2 bases, and the junction held 1 base outside the gene matches. The CDR3 region has the DNA TGTGCCAGCAGCTTGCAGGGGGCCACAGATACGCAGTATTTT. Its translation: CASSLQGATDTQYF.

V is TRBV3-1 (or the pseudogene TRBV3-2) and J is TRBJ2-1; 7 bases are a match to TRBD2. The CDR3 consists of 12 residues. Losses at the gene ends were 4 bases for V and 14 bases for J; bases not matched to a gene: 8. Germline values: CDR1 LGHDT, CDR2 YNNKEL (reference sequence). The CDR3 nucleotides are TGTGCCAGCAGCCTAAGCGGGGCTAAGGAGTTCTTC. Translation gives CASSLSGAKEFF.

This clone turned up a few times. This chain uses TRBV28 with TRBJ2-6; TRBD1 aligns across 9 bases. The CDR3 is made up of 16 amino acids. The V and J ends lost 0 bases and 3 bases, in that order; junction bases with no gene match: 0. Germline V gene lookup returns CDR1 MDHEN and CDR2 SYDVKM. The CDR3 bases are TGTGCCAGCAGTTTATGGACAGGGGGTGGGGCCAACGTCCTGACTTTC. This sequence encodes CASSLWTGGGANVLTF.

This chain links TRBV3-1 (or the pseudogene TRBV3-2) with TRBJ2-3, with TRBD1 matching over 7 bases. Trimming cost V 3 bases and J 2 bases; bases outside gene matches: 5. From germline, CDR1 is LGHDT and CDR2 YNNKEL (reference sequence). This CDR3 is 15 amino acids long. The CDR3 DNA reads TGTGCCAGCAGCCACGACAGGGAGTACACAGATACGCAGTATTTT. Protein sequence: CASSHDREYTDTQYF.

The V call is TRBV14, the J call TRBJ2-1; 9 bases match TRBD1. The CDR3 length is 20 residues. Germline lookup yields CDR1 SGHDN and CDR2 FVKESK. The trim removed 3 bases at V and 2 bases at J, leaving 17 bases unmatched. In DNA form, the CDR3 reads TGTGCCAGCAGCCACCCCATGAACCCGGGACAGGGAGAGCCCTACAATGAGCAGTTCTTC. Translating it yields CASSHPMNPGQGEPYNEQFF.